A single sample is the source of the 9 T cell receptor beta chains below, sequenced in a study of cytomegalovirus exposure and HLA in healthy donors. This PCR relied on a set of 60 Vbeta primers and 13 Jbeta primers. The assay was immunoSEQ multiplex PCR, and TCRdb's table has in-frame clones only and misses some. In the table there are 100,000 to 150,000 clones, 60% to 80% of which are singletons. Sequencing was performed on PBMCs. The receptor set was obtained from a female donor in good health and CMV-seronegative.

V usage is TRBV4-2 and J usage is TRBJ1-2; D might be TRBD1 (6 bases). The V end lost 7 bases, the J end lost 2 bases, and 20 bases lay between the germline ends. The CDR3 covers 16 residues. CDR1 is LGHNA and CDR2 is YNFKEQ in the germline V gene. The CDR3 region is CASTRERQGQNYGYTF. CDR3 DNA sequence: TGTGCCAGCACCCGAGAGCGGCAGGGGCAGAACTATGGCTACACCTTC.

This clone was counted a few times. The chain is built from TRBV9 and TRBJ2-7; 9 nucleotides line up with TRBD1. The CDR3 runs 15 residues. Germline-derived CDR1 and CDR2 are SGDLS and YYNGEE. The V gene end was trimmed by 3 bases and the J gene end by 6 bases; junction bases not matched to a gene: 10. CDR3 bases: TGTGCCAGCAGCGCCTACGCACAGGGGGCGGCCGAGCAGTACTTC. This encodes CASSAYAQGAAEQYF. The entire variable domain, with the rest obtained from reference TRBV9 and TRBJ2-7, is as follows: DSGVTQTPKHLITATGQRVTLRCSPRSGDLSVYWYQQSLDQGLQFLIQYYNGEERAKGNILERFSAQQFPDLHSELNLSSLELGDSALYFCASSAYAQGAAEQYFGPGTRLTVT.

J is TRBJ1-1 and V is TRBV30; D possibly corresponds to TRBD1 (5 bases). The CDR3 spans 15 residues. V was shortened by 4 bases and J by 1 base, with 16 bases between the two germline ends. CDR1 and CDR2 (germline): GTSNPN, SVGIG (reference sequence). CDR3 DNA: TGTGCCTGGAACCCGTGGGGCAGATCGAACACTGAAGCTTTCTTT. It translates to CAWNPWGRSNTEAFF.

The V call is TRBV6-1, the J call TRBJ1-5; possibly TRBD1 for D (6 bases). The V gene lost 8 bases and the J gene lost 2 bases, with 10 bases spanning the gap. The CDR3 length is 13 residues. The germline CDR1 and CDR2 sequences are MNHNS and SASEGT. The CDR3 DNA sequence: TGTGCCAGCGGGGCAGGGGGCAATCAGCCCCAGCATTTT. Amino acids: CASGAGGNQPQHF.

This clone was found a few times. V is TRBV28 and J is TRBJ2-7, with D perhaps matching TRBD1 (7 bases). CDR3 length: 16 amino acids. Germline lookup yields CDR1 MDHEN and CDR2 SYDVKM. V lost 3 bases to trimming and J lost 3 bases, with 18 bases between them. The CDR3 nucleotides are TGTGCCAGCAGTTTTGGGGGGACAGCCACCGTCTACGAGCAGTACTTC. Translating gives CASSFGGTATVYEQYF.

The chain couples TRBV28 to TRBJ1-2; 7 positions agree with TRBD1. The CDR3 contains 13 residues. Germline V gives CDR1 MDHEN, CDR2 SYDVKM. V shed 6 bases and J 6 bases; nucleotides not matched to a gene: 7. The CDR3 region has the DNA TGTGCCAGCAGCTCGACAGGGATACATGGCTACACCTTC. Its translation is CASSSTGIHGYTF.

The V gene is TRBV9, the J gene TRBJ2-1, with D perhaps TRBD2 (6 bases). The CDR3 is made up of 15 amino acids. The V gene's germline CDR1 is SGDLS and CDR2 YYNGEE. The germline V and J ends were trimmed by 3 bases and 9 bases, with 19 bases remaining between them. Here the CDR3 DNA reads TGTGCCAGCAGCGCGCACAGTGTGCGGGACGCTGAGCAGTTCTTC. Its translation: CASSAHSVRDAEQFF. Drawing the rest from reference TRBV9 and TRBJ2-1, the complete variable domain is DSGVTQTPKHLITATGQRVTLRCSPRSGDLSVYWYQQSLDQGLQFLIQYYNGEERAKGNILERFSAQQFPDLHSELNLSSLELGDSALYFCASSAHSVRDAEQFFGPGTRLTVL.

The chain recombines TRBV10-3 with TRBJ1-2; no reliable D call. Germline CDR1 and CDR2: ENHRY and SYGVKD. This CDR3 comprises 15 residues. V was shortened by 0 bases and J by 5 bases, with 13 bases between the two germline ends. The CDR3 spells CAISESMAVPYGYTF. Written as DNA, the CDR3 is TGTGCCATCAGTGAGTCGATGGCCGTCCCTTATGGCTACACCTTC.

This chain uses TRBV7-9 with TRBJ1-4; 7 bases map to TRBD1. J lost 7 bases, V lost 1 base, and 6 bases had no gene match. CDR3 size: 15 residues. Germline V gene lookup returns CDR1 SEHNR and CDR2 FQNEAQ (reference sequence). The CDR3 loop reads CASSLEGRGSEKLFF. CDR3 DNA: TGTGCCAGCAGCTTAGAAGGCAGGGGGAGTGAAAAACTGTTTTTT.